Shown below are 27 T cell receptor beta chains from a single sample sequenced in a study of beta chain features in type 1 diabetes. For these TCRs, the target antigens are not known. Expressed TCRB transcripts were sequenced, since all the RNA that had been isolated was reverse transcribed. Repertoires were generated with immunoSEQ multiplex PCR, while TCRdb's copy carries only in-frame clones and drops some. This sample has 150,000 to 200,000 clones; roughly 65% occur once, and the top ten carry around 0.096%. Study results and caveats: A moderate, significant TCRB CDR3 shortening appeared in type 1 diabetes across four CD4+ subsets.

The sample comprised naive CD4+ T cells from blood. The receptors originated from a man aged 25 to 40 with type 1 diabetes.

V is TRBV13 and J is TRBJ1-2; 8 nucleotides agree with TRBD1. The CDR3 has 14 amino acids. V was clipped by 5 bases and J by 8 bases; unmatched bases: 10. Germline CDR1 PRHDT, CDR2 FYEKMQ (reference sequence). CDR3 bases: TGTGCCAGCAGCGCTGACAGGGGAGAGAGGGGCTACACCTTC. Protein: CASSADRGERGYTF.

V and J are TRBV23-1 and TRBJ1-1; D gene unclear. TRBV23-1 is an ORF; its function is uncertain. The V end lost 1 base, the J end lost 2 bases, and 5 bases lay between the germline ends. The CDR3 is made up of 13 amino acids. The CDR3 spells CASSQWVNTEAFF. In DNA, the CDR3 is TGCGCCAGCAGTCAATGGGTTAACACTGAAGCTTTCTTT.

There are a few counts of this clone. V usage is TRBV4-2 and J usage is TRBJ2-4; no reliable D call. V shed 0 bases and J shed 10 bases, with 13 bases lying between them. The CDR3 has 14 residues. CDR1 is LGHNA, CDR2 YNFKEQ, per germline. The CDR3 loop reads CASSQDSALGIQYF. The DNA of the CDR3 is TGTGCCAGCAGCCAAGATTCGGCTTTGGGGATTCAGTACTTC.

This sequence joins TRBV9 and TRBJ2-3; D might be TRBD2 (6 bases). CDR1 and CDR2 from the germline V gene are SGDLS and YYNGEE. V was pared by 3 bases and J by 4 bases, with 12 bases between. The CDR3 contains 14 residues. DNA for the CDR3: TGTGCCAGCAGCGAGTCGACTAGGGCAGATACGCAGTATTTT. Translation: CASSESTRADTQYF.

The CDR3 sequence: CASVRRSGNTIYF. CDR3 in DNA: TGTGCCAGCGTGAGAAGGTCTGGAAACACCATATATTTT. This chain joins TRBV28 and TRBJ1-3; no firm D call. Germline lookup yields CDR1 MDHEN and CDR2 SYDVKM. Trimming took 8 bases from V and 1 from J, leaving 9 bases between them. This CDR3 has 13 amino acids.

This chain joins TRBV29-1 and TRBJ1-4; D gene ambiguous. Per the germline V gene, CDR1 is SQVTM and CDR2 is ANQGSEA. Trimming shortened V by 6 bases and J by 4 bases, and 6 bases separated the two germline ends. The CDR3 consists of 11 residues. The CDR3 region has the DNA TGCAGCGTCTGGGATAATGAAAAACTGTTTTTT. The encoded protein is CSVWDNEKLFF.

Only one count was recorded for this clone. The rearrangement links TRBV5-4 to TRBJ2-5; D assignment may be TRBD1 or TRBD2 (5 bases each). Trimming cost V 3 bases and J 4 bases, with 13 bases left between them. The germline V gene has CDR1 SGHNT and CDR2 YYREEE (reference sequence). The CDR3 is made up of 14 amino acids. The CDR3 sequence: CASSSGIQAETQYF. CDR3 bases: TGTGCCAGCAGCTCCGGGATACAGGCAGAGACCCAGTACTTC. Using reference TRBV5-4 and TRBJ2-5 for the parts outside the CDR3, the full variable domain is ETGVTQSPTHLIKTRGQQVTLRCSSQSGHNTVSWYQQALGQGPQFIFQYYREEENGRGNFPPRFSGLQFPNYSSELNVNALELDDSALYLCASSSGIQAETQYFGPGTRLLVL.

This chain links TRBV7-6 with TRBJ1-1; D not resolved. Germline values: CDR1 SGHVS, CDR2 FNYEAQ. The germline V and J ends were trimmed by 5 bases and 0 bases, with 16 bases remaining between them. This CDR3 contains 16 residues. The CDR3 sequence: CASSPYLLRMNTEAFF. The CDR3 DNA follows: TGTGCCAGCAGCCCTTACCTATTAAGGATGAACACTGAAGCTTTCTTT.

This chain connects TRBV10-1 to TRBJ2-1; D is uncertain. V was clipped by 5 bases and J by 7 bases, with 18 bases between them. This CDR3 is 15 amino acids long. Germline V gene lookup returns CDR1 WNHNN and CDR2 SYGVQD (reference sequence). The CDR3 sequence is CASSSSSAGWNEQFF. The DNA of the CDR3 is TGCGCCAGCAGTTCCTCATCGGCTGGGTGGAATGAGCAGTTCTTC.

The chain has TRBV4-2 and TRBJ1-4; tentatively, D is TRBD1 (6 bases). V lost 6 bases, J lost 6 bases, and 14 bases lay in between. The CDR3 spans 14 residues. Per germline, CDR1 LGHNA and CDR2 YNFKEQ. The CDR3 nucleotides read TGTGCCAGCAGTTCCCACAGGGTGGATGAAAAACTGTTTTTT. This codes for CASSSHRVDEKLFF.

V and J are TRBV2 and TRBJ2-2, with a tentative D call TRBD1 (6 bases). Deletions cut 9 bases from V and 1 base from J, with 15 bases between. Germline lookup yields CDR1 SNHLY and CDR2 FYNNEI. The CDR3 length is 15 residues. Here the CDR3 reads CASHRVEGNTGELFF. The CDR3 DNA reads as TGTGCCAGTCACAGGGTGGAAGGGAACACCGGGGAGCTGTTTTTT.

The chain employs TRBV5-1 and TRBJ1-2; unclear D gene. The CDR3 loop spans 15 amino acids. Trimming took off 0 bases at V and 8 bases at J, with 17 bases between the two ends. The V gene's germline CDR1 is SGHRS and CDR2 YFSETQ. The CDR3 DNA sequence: TGCGCCAGCAGCTTGGAGATGCGGGAATACGGCGGCTACACCTTC. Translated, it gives CASSLEMREYGGYTF.

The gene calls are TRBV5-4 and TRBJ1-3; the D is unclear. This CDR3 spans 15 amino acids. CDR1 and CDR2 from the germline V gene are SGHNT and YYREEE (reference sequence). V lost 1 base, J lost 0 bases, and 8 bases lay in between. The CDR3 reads CASSLSRSSGNTIYF. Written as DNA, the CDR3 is TGTGCCAGCAGCTTGAGCAGGAGCTCTGGAAACACCATATATTTT.

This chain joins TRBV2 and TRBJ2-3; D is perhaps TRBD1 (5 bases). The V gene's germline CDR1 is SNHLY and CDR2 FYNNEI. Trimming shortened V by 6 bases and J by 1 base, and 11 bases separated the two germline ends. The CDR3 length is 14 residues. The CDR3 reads CASSLTDRTDTQYF. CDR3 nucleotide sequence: TGTGCCAGCAGCTTGACAGACCGCACAGATACGCAGTATTTT.

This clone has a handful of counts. For the CDR3, the DNA is TGCAGCGTTCCAGGCGCCTCTGAAGCTTTCTTT. Amino acids: CSVPGASEAFF. The V gene is TRBV29-1, the J gene TRBJ1-1; D remains unclear. The germline V gene has CDR1 SQVTM and CDR2 ANQGSEA. V was pared by 5 bases and J by 6 bases, with 10 bases between. The CDR3 consists of 11 residues. Looking up the rest from reference TRBV29-1 and TRBJ1-1 gives the full variable domain: SAVISQKPSRDICQRGTSLTIQCQVDSQVTMMFWYRQQPGQSLTLIATANQGSEATYESGFVIDKFPISRPNLTFSTLTVSNMSPEDSSIYLCSVPGASEAFFGQGTRLTVV.

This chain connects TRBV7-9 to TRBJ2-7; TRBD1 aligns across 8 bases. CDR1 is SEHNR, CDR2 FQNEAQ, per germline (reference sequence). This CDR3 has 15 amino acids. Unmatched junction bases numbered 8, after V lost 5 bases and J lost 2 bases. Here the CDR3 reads CASSPQGAYPYEQYF. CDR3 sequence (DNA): TGTGCCAGCAGCCCCCAGGGGGCCTACCCCTACGAGCAGTACTTC.

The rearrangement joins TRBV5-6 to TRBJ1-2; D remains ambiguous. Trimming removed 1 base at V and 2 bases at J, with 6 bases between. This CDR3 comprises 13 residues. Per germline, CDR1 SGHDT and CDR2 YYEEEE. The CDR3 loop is CASSLLGNYGYTF. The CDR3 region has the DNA TGTGCCAGCAGCTTGCTGGGAAACTATGGCTACACCTTC.

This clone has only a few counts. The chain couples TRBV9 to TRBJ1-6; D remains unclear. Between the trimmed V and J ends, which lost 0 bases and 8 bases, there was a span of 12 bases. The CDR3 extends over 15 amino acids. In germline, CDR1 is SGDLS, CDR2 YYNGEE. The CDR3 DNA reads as TGTGCCAGCAGCGTAGGTCCAGGCCAAGATTCACCCCTCCACTTT. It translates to CASSVGPGQDSPLHF. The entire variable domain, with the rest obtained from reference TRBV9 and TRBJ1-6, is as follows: DSGVTQTPKHLITATGQRVTLRCSPRSGDLSVYWYQQSLDQGLQFLIQYYNGEERAKGNILERFSAQQFPDLHSELNLSSLELGDSALYFCASSVGPGQDSPLHFGNGTRLTVT.

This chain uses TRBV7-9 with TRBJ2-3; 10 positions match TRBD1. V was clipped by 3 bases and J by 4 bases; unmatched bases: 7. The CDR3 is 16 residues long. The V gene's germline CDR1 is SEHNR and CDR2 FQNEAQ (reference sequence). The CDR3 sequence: CASSFPPGTGADTQYF. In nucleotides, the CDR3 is TGTGCCAGCAGCTTCCCCCCCGGGACAGGGGCAGATACGCAGTATTTT.

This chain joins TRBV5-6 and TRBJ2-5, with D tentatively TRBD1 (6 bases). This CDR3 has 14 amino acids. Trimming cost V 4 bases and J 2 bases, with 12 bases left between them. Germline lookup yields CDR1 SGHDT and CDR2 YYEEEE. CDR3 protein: CASSQGQIQETQYF. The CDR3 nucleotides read TGTGCCAGCAGCCAAGGACAGATACAAGAGACCCAGTACTTC.

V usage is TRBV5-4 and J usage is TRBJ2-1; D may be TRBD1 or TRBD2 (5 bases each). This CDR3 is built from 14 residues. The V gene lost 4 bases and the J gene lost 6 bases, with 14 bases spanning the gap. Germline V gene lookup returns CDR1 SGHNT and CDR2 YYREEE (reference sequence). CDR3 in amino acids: CASSGKGPGNEQFF. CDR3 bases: TGTGCCAGCAGCGGGAAGGGACCAGGCAATGAGCAGTTCTTC.

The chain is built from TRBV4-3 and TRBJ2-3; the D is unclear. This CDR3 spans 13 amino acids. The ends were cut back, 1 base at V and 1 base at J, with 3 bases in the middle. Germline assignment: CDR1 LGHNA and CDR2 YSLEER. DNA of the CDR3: TGCGCCAGCAGCCAAGTCGGCACAGATACGCAGTATTTT. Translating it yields CASSQVGTDTQYF.

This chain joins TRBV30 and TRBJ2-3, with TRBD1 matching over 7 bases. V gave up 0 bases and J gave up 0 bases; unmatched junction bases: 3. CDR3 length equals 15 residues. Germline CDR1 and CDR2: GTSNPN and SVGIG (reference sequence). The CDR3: CAWSVGTVSTDTQYF. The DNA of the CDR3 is TGTGCCTGGAGTGTGGGGACAGTAAGCACAGATACGCAGTATTTT.

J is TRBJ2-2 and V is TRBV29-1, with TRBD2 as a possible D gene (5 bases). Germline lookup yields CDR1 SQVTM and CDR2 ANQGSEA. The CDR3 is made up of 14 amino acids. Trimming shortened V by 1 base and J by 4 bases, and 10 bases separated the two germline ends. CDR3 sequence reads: CSVEAWTGTGELFF. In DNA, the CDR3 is TGCAGCGTTGAAGCGTGGACTGGCACCGGGGAGCTGTTTTTT.

The CDR3 nucleotides are TGCAGCGCCTCAGGGGAGGGACAGGGCTCCTACGAGCAGTACTTC. It is translated as CSASGEGQGSYEQYF. This chain uses TRBV29-1 with TRBJ2-7, with 9 bases fitting TRBD1. CDR3 length: 15 amino acids. J was trimmed by 0 bases and V by 7 bases; bases with no gene match: 10. Germline V lookup: CDR1 SQVTM, CDR2 ANQGSEA.

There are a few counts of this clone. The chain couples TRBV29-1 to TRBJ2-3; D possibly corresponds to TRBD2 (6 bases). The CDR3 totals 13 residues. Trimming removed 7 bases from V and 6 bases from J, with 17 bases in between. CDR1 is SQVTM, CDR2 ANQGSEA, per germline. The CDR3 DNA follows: TGCAGCGCCGATAGCGGTGCTGAGGATACGCAGTATTTT. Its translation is CSADSGAEDTQYF.

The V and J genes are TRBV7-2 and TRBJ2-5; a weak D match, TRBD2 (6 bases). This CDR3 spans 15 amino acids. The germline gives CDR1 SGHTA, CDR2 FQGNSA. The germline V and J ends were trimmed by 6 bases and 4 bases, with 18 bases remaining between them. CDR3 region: CASRGDFVIGETQYF. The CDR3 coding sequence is TGTGCCAGCAGAGGGGACTTCGTCATTGGAGAGACCCAGTACTTC.